This T cell receptor beta chain was captured in a study of tumor and adjacent non-tumor tissue in lung cancer. Study overall: Histology: eleven to twelve adenocarcinoma, a couple of squamous cell carcinoma, 1 small cell lung cancer.

A modified ARM-PCR protocol with three rounds of nested PCR amplified TCRbeta. TCRdb re-called the multiplex PCR reads through MiXCR, storing one row per CDR3 protein. Of 75,000 to 90,000 distinct CDR3 sequences detected, 75% to 85% appear once; the ten largest clones hold just over 20%. This sample's RNA came from whole unsorted tissue. Distant lung tissue was collected more than 3 cm away from the tumor edge. Per germline, CDR1 MGHRA and CDR2 YSYEKL. The CDR3 is made up of 15 amino acids. Broader study findings: Higher tumor TCR diversity was associated with shorter survival. In normal lung, the top 100 clones were significantly more dominant than in tumor.

As regards this clonotype: Its specificity is unknown. Given the absence of the conserved phenylalanine or tryptophan at the CDR3 end, a read error is likely.

V gene TRBV4-1 combines with J gene TRBJ2-1; D uncertain. The receptor comes from a woman in her forties or fifties with non-small cell lung cancer. Sequenced material: distant non-tumor lung tissue. CDR3 in DNA: TGCGCCAGGAGCCAAGAACTTGTGGAGCGTGGAGAGCAGTTCTTA. It codes for CARSQELVERGEQFL.